The 22 T cell receptor beta chains in this list originate from one sample, sequenced in a study of blood T cell repertoires in COVID-19. The data were produced by immunoSEQ multiplex PCR, yet TCRdb's version contains in-frame clones alone and is incomplete. The sample holds some 370,000 clones, 90% seen once. Material for sequencing was peripheral blood. These receptors were obtained from a young man with active or convalescent COVID-19.

This sequence joins TRBV19 and TRBJ2-7; the match to TRBD2 covers 11 bases. The germline gives CDR1 LNHDA, CDR2 SQIVND (reference sequence). With 6 bases clipped from V and 3 bases from J, the junction kept 7 bases outside the gene matches. The CDR3 covers 15 residues. Here the CDR3 DNA reads TGTGCCAGTAGCCCAGGGACTAGCGGTTTCTACGAGCAGTACTTC. Amino acid sequence: CASSPGTSGFYEQYF.

The chain uses TRBV6-2 or TRBV6-3 and TRBJ2-7; 7 bases are a match to TRBD1. The V gene end was trimmed by 6 bases and the J gene end by 3 bases; junction bases not matched to a gene: 5. The CDR3 has 13 amino acids. Germline loops: CDR1 MNHEY, CDR2 SVGEGT. The CDR3 DNA reads TGTGCCAGCAGCCGGGACAGATTCTACGAGCAGTACTTC. Translation gives CASSRDRFYEQYF.

The chain uses TRBV21-1 and TRBJ2-7; whether TRBD2, the table's D call, matches the DNA was not checked. TRBV21-1 is a documented pseudogene. The CDR3 has 14 residues. The CDR3 spells CASSKGAGAYEQYF. In DNA form, the CDR3 reads TGTGCCAGCAGCAAAGGGGCGGGGGCATACGAGCAGTACTTC.

The chain uses TRBV19 and TRBJ1-5; possible D gene TRBD1, 5 bases. Trimming shortened V by 3 bases and J by 5 bases, and 8 bases separated the two germline ends. CDR3 length: 13 residues. Germline CDR1 is LNHDA and CDR2 is SQIVND (reference sequence). The CDR3 region is CASSMDTYQPQHF. The CDR3 nucleotides read TGTGCCAGTAGTATGGACACCTATCAGCCCCAGCATTTT.

The V call is TRBV7-2, the J call TRBJ2-7; D gene unclear. Germline V gene data show CDR1 as SGHTA and CDR2 as FQGNSA. Trimming cost V 4 bases and J 0 bases, with 7 bases left between them. This CDR3 is 13 amino acids long. Written as DNA, the CDR3 is TGTGCCAGCAGCTCCCAATTCTCCTACGAGCAGTACTTC. Protein sequence: CASSSQFSYEQYF.

The CDR3, as DNA: TGTGCCAGCAAGACTATTAGCAATCAGCCCCAGCATTTT. It encodes CASKTISNQPQHF. The V gene is TRBV28, the J gene TRBJ1-5; D call uncertain. Germline lookup yields CDR1 MDHEN and CDR2 SYDVKM. The CDR3 covers 13 residues. Trimming cost V 7 bases and J 0 bases, with 7 bases left between them.

This chain uses TRBV20-1 with TRBJ1-1, with a weak D call TRBD1 (5 bases). This CDR3 is 15 amino acids long. V was trimmed by 4 bases and J by 3 bases, leaving 18 bases between them. Per germline, CDR1 DFQATT and CDR2 SNEGSKA (reference sequence). The CDR3 protein is CSATDRTGWDTEAFF. CDR3 coding DNA: TGCAGTGCTACTGACCGAACAGGTTGGGACACTGAAGCTTTCTTT.

The chain uses TRBV7-9 and TRBJ2-2; weak D call: TRBD1 (5 bases). V dropped 4 bases and J dropped 7 bases, with 16 bases sitting between them. The germline gives CDR1 SEHNR, CDR2 FQNEAQ (reference sequence). The CDR3 has 15 amino acids. The CDR3 nucleotides are TGTGCCAGCAGCTCACCCCAGGGTGTACTCGGGGAGCTGTTTTTT. The encoded protein is CASSSPQGVLGELFF.

The chain combines TRBV19 with TRBJ2-5, with 11 bases lining up with TRBD2. CDR1 and CDR2 from the germline V gene are LNHDA and SQIVND (reference sequence). CDR3 length: 17 amino acids. The V segment lost 3 bases and the J segment 5 bases; nucleotides outside the gene matches: 11. The CDR3, as DNA: TGTGCCAGTAGTATGACGGCTAGCGGGAGGAGGAGGGAGACCCAGTACTTC. Translating gives CASSMTASGRRRETQYF.

V usage is TRBV7-2 and J usage is TRBJ1-4; no reliable D call. Germline V gene sequence: CDR1 SGHTA, CDR2 FQGNSA. Trimming shortened V by 5 bases and J by 0 bases, and 19 bases separated the two germline ends. The CDR3 is 18 residues long. The DNA for the CDR3 is TGTGCCAGCAGCCCTTTTGGCCCCGGGATATCAACTAATGAAAAACTGTTTTTT. Amino acid sequence: CASSPFGPGISTNEKLFF.

The chain uses TRBV5-3 and TRBJ1-2, with 7 bases fitting TRBD1. TRBV5-3 is an open reading frame, and its role is uncertain. The CDR3 is 15 residues long. The V segment lost 4 bases and the J segment 3 bases; nucleotides outside the gene matches: 9. The CDR3 region has the DNA TGTGCCAGAAGCCTAACCGGGACAGAAGACTATGGCTACACCTTC. It encodes CARSLTGTEDYGYTF.

The CDR3 region is CSVEKATNSYEQYF. The DNA for the CDR3 is TGCAGCGTGGAAAAAGCTACTAACTCCTACGAGCAGTACTTC. The chain links TRBV29-1 to TRBJ2-7; no definite D call. V lost 6 bases and J lost 0, with 15 bases in between. Germline CDR1 reads SQVTM; CDR2 reads ANQGSEA. The CDR3 consists of 14 residues.

The CDR3: CASSLLAARNPAFF. CDR3 DNA sequence: TGTGCCAGCAGTTTATTGGCGGCAAGAAATCCCGCTTTCTTT. The J gene is TRBJ1-1, the V gene TRBV27; D gene uncertain. There are 14 residues in the CDR3. Germline-derived CDR1 and CDR2 are MNHEY and SMNVEV (reference sequence). The V and J ends lost 1 base and 11 bases respectively, with 17 bases between them.

This chain links TRBV28 with TRBJ1-2, with D possibly TRBD1 on 6 matching bases. With 6 bases removed from V and 5 bases from J, the gap between germline ends came to 16 bases. The V gene's germline CDR1 is MDHEN and CDR2 SYDVKM. This CDR3 is 14 amino acids long. The CDR3 bases are TGTGCCAGCAGGTTTAAACAGGGTTCTTATGGCTACACCTTC. Translating it yields CASRFKQGSYGYTF.

V usage is TRBV28 and J usage is TRBJ1-4; 10 positions agree with TRBD1. CDR3 size: 16 residues. Germline V lookup: CDR1 MDHEN, CDR2 SYDVKM. Trimming removed 4 bases from V and 10 bases from J; junction bases left unmatched: 12. The CDR3 region has the DNA TGTGCCAGCAGTTCTGGACAGGGGGGCGCAGAGGGAAAACTGTTTTTT. Residues: CASSSGQGGAEGKLFF.

The chain recombines TRBV28 with TRBJ1-6, with 7 bases aligning to TRBD1. The CDR3 consists of 14 residues. The V gene's germline CDR1 is MDHEN and CDR2 SYDVKM. The trim removed 7 bases at V and 5 bases at J, leaving 5 bases unmatched. The CDR3 here is CASTKTGHNSPLHF. CDR3 in DNA: TGTGCCAGCACTAAGACAGGGCATAATTCACCCCTCCACTTT. Supplemented by reference TRBV28 and TRBJ1-6, the full variable domain reads DVKVTQSSRYLVKRTGEKVFLECVQDMDHENMFWYRQDPGLGLRLIYFSYDVKMKEKGDIPEGYSVSREKKERFSLILESASTNQTSMYLCASTKTGHNSPLHFGNGTRLTVT.

Turning to this clone: One end of the junction varies from germline; a read error may be responsible. J is TRBJ2-1 and V is TRBV11-2; D is possibly TRBD2 (6 bases). From germline, CDR1 is SGHAT and CDR2 FQNNGV. The CDR3 runs 13 residues. CDR3 region: CASTETSYSEQFF. The CDR3 DNA follows: TGTGCCAGCACCGAGACTAGTTACAGTGAGCAGTTCTTC.

The chain couples TRBV28 to TRBJ1-1; D is ambiguous. Germline V gene lookup returns CDR1 MDHEN and CDR2 SYDVKM. Trimming removed 3 bases at V and 12 bases at J, with 14 bases between. CDR3 length equals 12 residues. CDR3 DNA: TGTGCCAGCAGTTTCTCTATCGCCTCGACTTTCTTT. Its protein product is CASSFSIASTFF.

The CDR3 DNA reads as TGTGCCAGCAGCCCCTACAGGGAGTCCTACAATGAGCAGTTCTTC. It specifies CASSPYRESYNEQFF. The V gene is TRBV13, the J gene TRBJ2-1; D possibly corresponds to TRBD1 (6 bases). Germline loops: CDR1 PRHDT, CDR2 FYEKMQ (reference sequence). Trimming left V 5 bases short and J 1 base short, with 12 bases between. The CDR3 loop spans 15 amino acids.

DNA of the CDR3: TGTGCCAGCAGCGAGGGTAGCGTCTCCTACAATGAGCAGTTCTTC. It specifies CASSEGSVSYNEQFF. The gene calls are TRBV6-2 or TRBV6-3 and TRBJ2-1, with D possibly TRBD2 on 5 matching bases. Germline V lookup: CDR1 MNHEY, CDR2 SVGEGT. The ends were cut back, 6 bases at V and 0 bases at J, with 12 bases in the middle. This CDR3 has 15 residues.

The chain couples TRBV19 to TRBJ2-1; D is possibly TRBD1 (6 bases). Trimming pared 3 bases from V and 6 bases from J, leaving 18 bases between. The CDR3 length is 16 residues. Per the germline V gene, CDR1 is LNHDA and CDR2 is SQIVND (reference sequence). DNA of the CDR3: TGTGCCAGTAGTATCGGGTACAGGGTATCTTTCAATGAGCAGTTCTTC. As protein: CASSIGYRVSFNEQFF.

The chain combines TRBV5-6 with TRBJ1-6; D is possibly TRBD1 (6 bases). The V end was cut by 4 bases, the J end by 6 bases, with 11 bases between. Germline CDR1 is SGHDT and CDR2 is YYEEEE. This CDR3 comprises 14 residues. The CDR3 DNA reads TGTGCCAGCAGCCTGGCAGGGGTTAATTCACCCCTCCACTTT. Translating it yields CASSLAGVNSPLHF.